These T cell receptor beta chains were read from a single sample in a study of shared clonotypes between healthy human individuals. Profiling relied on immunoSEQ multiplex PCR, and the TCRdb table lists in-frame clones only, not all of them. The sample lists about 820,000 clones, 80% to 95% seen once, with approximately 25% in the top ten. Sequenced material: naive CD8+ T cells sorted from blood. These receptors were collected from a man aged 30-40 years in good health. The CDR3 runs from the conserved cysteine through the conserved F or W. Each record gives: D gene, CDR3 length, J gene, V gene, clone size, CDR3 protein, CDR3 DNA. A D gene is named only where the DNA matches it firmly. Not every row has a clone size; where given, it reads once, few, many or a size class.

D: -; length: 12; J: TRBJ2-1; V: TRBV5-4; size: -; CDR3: CASSPTYNEQFF; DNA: TGTGCCAGCAGCCCGACCTACAATGAGCAGTTCTTC
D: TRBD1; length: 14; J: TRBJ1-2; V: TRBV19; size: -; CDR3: CASSPGTGPLGYTF; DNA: TGTGCCAGTAGTCCCGGGACAGGCCCACTTGGCTACACCTTC
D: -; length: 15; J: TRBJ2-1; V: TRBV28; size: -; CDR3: CASSSEGVVYNEQFF; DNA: TGTGCCAGCAGTTCCGAGGGGGTTGTCTACAATGAGCAGTTCTTC
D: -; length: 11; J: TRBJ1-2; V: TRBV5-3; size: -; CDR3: CARRPGVGYTF; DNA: TGTGCCAGAAGACCCGGGGTCGGCTACACCTTC
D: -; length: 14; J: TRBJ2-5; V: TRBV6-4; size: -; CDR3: CASSDSAGDETQYF; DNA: TGTGCCAGCAGTGACTCGGCAGGGGATGAGACCCAGTACTTC
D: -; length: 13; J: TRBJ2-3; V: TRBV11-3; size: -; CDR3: CASSSYMGDTQYF; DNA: TGTGCCAGCAGCTCATACATGGGAGATACGCAGTATTTT
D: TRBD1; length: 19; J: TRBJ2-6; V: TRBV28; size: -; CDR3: CASSFGSRTGSSGANVLTF; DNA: TGTGCCAGCAGTTTCGGGTCCCGGACAGGGAGCTCTGGGGCCAACGTCCTGACTTTC
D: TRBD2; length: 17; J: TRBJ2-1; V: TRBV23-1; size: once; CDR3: CASTPVGLAGEGNEQFF; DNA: TGCGCCAGCACCCCGGTGGGGCTAGCGGGAGAGGGCAATGAGCAGTTCTTC
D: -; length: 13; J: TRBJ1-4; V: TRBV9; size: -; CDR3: CASSGGRNEKLFF; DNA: TGTGCCAGCAGCGGGGGGAGGAATGAAAAACTGTTTTTT
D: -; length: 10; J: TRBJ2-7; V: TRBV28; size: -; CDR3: CASSLNEQYF; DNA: TGTGCCAGCAGTCTAAACGAGCAGTACTTC
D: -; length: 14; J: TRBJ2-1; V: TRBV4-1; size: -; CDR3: CASSQVRRYNEQFF; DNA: TGCGCCAGCAGCCAAGTGCGACGCTACAATGAGCAGTTCTTC
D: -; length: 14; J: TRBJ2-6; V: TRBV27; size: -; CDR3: CASSSITGANVLTF; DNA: TGTGCCAGCAGTTCAATAACTGGGGCCAACGTCCTGACTTTC
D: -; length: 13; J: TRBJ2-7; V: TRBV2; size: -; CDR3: CASRGSSSYEQYF; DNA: TGTGCCAGCCGTGGCAGCAGCTCCTACGAGCAGTACTTC
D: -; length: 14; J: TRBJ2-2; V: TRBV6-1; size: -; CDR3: CASSDKRSVGELFF; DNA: TGTGCCAGCAGTGATAAGCGGAGCGTCGGGGAGCTGTTTTTT
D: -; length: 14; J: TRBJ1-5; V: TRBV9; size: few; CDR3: CASSVDGSNQPQHF; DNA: TGTGCCAGCAGCGTAGATGGGAGCAATCAGCCCCAGCATTTT
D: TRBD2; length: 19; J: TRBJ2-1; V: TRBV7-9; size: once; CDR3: CASSSRLAGDGRFDNEQFF; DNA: TGTGCCAGCAGCTCCCGACTAGCGGGAGACGGGCGGTTCGACAATGAGCAGTTCTTC
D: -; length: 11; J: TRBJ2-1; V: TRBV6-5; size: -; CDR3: CASSSRGEQFF; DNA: TGTGCCAGCAGTTCGAGAGGCGAGCAGTTCTTC
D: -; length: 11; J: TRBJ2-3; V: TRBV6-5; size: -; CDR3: CATSRGDTQYF; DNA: TGTGCCACCTCAAGGGGAGATACGCAGTATTTT
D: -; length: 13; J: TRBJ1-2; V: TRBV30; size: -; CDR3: CAWFPGANYGYTF; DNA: TGTGCCTGGTTCCCGGGGGCTAACTATGGCTACACCTTC
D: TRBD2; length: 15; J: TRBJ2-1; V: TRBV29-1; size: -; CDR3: CSVAGTSGNYNEQFF; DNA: TGCAGCGTGGCCGGGACTAGCGGGAACTACAATGAGCAGTTCTTC
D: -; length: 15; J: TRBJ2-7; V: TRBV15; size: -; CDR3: CATSRDPSDSYEQYF; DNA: TGTGCCACCAGCAGAGATCCCTCAGACTCCTACGAGCAGTACTTC
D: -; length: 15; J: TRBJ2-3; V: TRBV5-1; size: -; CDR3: CASSLARSATDTQYF; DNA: TGCGCCAGCAGCTTGGCTAGAAGTGCCACAGATACGCAGTATTTT
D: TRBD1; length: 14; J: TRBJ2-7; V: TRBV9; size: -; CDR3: CASSARTGGYEQYF; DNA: TGTGCCAGCAGCGCCCGGACAGGGGGGTACGAGCAGTACTTC